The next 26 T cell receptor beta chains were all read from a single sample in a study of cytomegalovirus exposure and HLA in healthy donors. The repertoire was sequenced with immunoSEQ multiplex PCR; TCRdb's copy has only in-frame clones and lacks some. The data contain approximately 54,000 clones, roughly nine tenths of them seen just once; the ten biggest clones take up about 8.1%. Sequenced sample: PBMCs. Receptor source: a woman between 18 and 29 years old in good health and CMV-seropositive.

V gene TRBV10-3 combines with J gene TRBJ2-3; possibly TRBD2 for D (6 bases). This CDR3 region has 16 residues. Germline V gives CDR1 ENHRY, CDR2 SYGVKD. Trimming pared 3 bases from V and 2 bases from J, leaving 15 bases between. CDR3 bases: TGTGCCATCAGTGACTCCGTCGGGGGAGCCACAGATACGCAGTATTTT. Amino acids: CAISDSVGGATDTQYF.

The CDR3 DNA sequence: TGTGCCAGCAGTGGGAGCGGTACAGGGCGAGAATATAATTCACCCCTCCACTTT. Its protein is CASSGSGTGREYNSPLHF. V gene TRBV6-1 combines with J gene TRBJ1-6; D is possibly TRBD1 (6 bases). The ends were cut back, 4 bases at V and 4 bases at J, with 20 bases in the middle. Germline V gene sequence: CDR1 MNHNS, CDR2 SASEGT. The CDR3 is 18 amino acids.

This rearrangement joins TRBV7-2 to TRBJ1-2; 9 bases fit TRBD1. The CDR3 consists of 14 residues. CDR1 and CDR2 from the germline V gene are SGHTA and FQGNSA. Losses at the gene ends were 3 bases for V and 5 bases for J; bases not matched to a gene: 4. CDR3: CASSFLGTGYGYTF. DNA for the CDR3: TGTGCCAGCAGCTTCCTCGGGACAGGGTATGGCTACACCTTC.

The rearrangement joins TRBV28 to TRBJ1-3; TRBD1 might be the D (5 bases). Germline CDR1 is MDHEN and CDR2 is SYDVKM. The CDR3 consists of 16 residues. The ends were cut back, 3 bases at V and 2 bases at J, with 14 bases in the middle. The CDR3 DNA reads TGTGCCAGCAGTTTGGGTTCACCAGGGACTGGAAACACCATATATTTT. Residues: CASSLGSPGTGNTIYF.

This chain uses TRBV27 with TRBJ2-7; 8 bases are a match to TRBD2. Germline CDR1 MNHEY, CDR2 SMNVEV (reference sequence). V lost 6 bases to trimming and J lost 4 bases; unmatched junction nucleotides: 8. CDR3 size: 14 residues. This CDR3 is CASSSGREGYEQYF. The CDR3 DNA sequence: TGTGCCAGCAGCTCCGGGAGGGAGGGATACGAGCAGTACTTC.

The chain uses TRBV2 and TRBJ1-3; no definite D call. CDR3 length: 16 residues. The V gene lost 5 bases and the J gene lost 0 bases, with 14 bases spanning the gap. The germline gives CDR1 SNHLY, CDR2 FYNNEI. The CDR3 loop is CASSYNLGHSGNTIYF. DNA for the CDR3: TGTGCCAGCAGTTACAACCTAGGTCACTCTGGAAACACCATATATTTT.

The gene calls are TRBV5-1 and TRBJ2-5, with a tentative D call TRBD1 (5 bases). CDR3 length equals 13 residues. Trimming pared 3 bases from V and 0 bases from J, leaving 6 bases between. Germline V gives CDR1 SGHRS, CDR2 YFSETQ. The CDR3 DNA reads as TGCGCCAGCAGCTCGGACAACCAAGAGACCCAGTACTTC. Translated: CASSSDNQETQYF.

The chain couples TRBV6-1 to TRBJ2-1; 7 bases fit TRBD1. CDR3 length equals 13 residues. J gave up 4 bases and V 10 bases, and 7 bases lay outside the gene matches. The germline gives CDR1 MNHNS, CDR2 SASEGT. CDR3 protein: CATTGAHYNEQFF. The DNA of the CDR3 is TGTGCCACTACAGGGGCCCATTACAATGAGCAGTTCTTC.

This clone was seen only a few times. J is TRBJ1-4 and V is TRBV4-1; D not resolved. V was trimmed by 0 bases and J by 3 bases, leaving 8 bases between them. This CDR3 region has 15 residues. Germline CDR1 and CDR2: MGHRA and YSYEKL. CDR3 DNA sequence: TGCGCCAGCAGCCAAGACCGAGGGTCTAATGAAAAACTGTTTTTT. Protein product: CASSQDRGSNEKLFF.

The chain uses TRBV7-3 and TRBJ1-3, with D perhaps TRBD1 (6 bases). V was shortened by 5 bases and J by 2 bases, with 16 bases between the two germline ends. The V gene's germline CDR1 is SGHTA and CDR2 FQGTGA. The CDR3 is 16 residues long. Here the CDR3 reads CASSPGRGSPGNTIYF. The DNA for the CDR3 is TGTGCCAGCAGCCCCGGAAGGGGGTCCCCTGGAAACACCATATATTTT.

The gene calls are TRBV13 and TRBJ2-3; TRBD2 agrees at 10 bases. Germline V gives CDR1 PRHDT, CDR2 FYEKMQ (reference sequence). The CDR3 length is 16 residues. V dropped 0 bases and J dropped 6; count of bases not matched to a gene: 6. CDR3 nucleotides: TGTGCCAGCAGCTTAGGACTAGCGGGAAGCAGTGATACGCAGTATTTT. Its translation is CASSLGLAGSSDTQYF.

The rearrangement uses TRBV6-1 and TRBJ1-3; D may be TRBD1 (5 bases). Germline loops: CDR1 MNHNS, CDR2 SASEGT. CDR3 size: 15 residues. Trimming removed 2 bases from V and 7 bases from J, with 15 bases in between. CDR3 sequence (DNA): TGTGCCAGCAGTGAAAGTGTAAGGGGTACGAACACCATATATTTT. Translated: CASSESVRGTNTIYF.

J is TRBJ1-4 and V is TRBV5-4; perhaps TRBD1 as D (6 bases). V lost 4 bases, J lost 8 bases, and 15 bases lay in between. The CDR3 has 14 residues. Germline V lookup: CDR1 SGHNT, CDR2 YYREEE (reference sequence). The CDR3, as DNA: TGTGCCAGCAGCCCGGACAGCGTAGCAGAAAAACTGTTTTTT. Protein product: CASSPDSVAEKLFF.

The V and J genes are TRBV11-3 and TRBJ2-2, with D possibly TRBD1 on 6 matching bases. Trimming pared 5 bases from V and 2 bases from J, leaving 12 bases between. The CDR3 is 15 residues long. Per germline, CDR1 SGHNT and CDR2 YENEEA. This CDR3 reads CASSPRTANTGELFF. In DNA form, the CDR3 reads TGTGCCAGCAGCCCTCGGACAGCTAACACCGGGGAGCTGTTTTTT.

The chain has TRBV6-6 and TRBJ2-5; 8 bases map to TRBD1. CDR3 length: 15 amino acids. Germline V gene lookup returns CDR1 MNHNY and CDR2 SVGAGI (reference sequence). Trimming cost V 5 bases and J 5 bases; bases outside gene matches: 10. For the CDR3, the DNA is TGTGCCAGCAGTCAACCGGACAGGGTTAGGGAGACCCAGTACTTC. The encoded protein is CASSQPDRVRETQYF.

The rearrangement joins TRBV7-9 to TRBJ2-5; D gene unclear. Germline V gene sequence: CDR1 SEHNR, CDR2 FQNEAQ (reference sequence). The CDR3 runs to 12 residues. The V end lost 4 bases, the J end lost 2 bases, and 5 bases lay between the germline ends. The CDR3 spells CASSWAQETQYF. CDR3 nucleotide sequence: TGTGCCAGCAGCTGGGCTCAAGAGACCCAGTACTTC.

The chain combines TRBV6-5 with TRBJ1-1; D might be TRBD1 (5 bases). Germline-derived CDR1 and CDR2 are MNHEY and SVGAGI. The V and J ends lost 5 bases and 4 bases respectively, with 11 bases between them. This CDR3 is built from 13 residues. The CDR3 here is CASSDSWGTEAFF. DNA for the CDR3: TGTGCCAGCAGTGACAGCTGGGGCACTGAAGCTTTCTTT.

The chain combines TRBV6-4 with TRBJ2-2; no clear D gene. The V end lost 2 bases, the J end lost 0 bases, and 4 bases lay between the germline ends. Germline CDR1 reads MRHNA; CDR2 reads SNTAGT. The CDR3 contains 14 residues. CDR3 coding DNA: TGTGCCAGCAGTGACGACTCGAACACCGGGGAGCTGTTTTTT. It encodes CASSDDSNTGELFF.

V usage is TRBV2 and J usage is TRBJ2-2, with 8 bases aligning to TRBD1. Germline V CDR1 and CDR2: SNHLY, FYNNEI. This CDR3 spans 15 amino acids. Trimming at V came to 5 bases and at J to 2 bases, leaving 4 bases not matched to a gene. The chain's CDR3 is CASSNDRGNTGELFF. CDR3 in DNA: TGTGCCAGCAGTAACGACAGGGGAAACACCGGGGAGCTGTTTTTT.

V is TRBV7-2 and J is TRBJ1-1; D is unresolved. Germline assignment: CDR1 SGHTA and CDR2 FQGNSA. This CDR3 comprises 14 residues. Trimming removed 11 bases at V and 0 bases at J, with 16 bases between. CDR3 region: CAFQGIDMNTEAFF. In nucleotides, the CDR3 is TGTGCCTTTCAAGGCATAGACATGAACACTGAAGCTTTCTTT.

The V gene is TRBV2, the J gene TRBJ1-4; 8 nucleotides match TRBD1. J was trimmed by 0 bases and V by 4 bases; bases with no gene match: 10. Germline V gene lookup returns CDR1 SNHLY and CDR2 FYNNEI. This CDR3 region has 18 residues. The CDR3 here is CASSVDRVRDATNEKLFF. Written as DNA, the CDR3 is TGTGCCAGCAGTGTGGACAGGGTGAGAGATGCAACTAATGAAAAACTGTTTTTT.

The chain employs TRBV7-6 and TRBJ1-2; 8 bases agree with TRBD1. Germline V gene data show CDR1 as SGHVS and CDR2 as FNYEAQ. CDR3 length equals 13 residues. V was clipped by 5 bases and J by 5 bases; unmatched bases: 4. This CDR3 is CASSPQGAYGYTF. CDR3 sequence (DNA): TGTGCCAGCAGCCCCCAGGGGGCTTATGGCTACACCTTC.

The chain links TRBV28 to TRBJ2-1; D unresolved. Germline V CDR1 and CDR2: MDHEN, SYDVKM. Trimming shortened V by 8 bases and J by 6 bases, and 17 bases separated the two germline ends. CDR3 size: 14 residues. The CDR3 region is CASVGFRSGNEQFF. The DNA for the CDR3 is TGTGCCAGCGTTGGTTTCCGGTCAGGCAATGAGCAGTTCTTC.

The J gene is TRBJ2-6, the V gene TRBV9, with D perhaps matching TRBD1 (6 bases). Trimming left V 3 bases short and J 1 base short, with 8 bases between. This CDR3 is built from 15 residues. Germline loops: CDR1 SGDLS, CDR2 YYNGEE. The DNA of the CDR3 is TGTGCCAGCAGCGAACAGGGATCTGGGGCCAACGTCCTGACTTTC. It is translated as CASSEQGSGANVLTF.

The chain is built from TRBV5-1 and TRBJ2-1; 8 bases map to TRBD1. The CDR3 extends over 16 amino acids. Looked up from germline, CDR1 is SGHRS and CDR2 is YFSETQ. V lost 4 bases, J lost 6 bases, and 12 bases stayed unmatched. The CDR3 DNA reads TGCGCCAGCAGCCCTTACCGACAGGGGTCGGTCAATGAGCAGTTCTTC. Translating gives CASSPYRQGSVNEQFF.

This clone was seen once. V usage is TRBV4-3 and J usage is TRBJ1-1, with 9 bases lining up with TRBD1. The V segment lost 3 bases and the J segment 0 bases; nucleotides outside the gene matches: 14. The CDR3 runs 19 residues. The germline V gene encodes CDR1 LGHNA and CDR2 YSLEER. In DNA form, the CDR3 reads TGCGCCAGCAGCCAGGTCCCGGGACAGGGAATCGGCATGAACACTGAAGCTTTCTTT. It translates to CASSQVPGQGIGMNTEAFF.